Sequencing of this TCR beta chain was carried out in a study of blood T cell repertoires in COVID-19. Here immunoSEQ multiplex PCR was the method, and the copy in TCRdb shows in-frame clones only, minus some. Among around 310,000 clones listed, about 90% were seen once. The source material was PBMCs or T cells enriched from blood (not recorded which). The TCR sequence derives from a woman aged 25 to 39 who had recovered from COVID-19.

In nucleotides, the CDR3 is TGTGCCAGCAGCAGACAGGGGGGAGCTTTCTTT. This encodes CASSRQGGAFF. This chain uses TRBV6-2 or TRBV6-3 with TRBJ1-1; the match to TRBD1 covers 9 bases. The CDR3 length is 11 residues. Germline V CDR1 and CDR2: MNHEY, SVGEGT. The ends lost 6 bases at V and 10 bases at J; junction bases unmatched: 3.